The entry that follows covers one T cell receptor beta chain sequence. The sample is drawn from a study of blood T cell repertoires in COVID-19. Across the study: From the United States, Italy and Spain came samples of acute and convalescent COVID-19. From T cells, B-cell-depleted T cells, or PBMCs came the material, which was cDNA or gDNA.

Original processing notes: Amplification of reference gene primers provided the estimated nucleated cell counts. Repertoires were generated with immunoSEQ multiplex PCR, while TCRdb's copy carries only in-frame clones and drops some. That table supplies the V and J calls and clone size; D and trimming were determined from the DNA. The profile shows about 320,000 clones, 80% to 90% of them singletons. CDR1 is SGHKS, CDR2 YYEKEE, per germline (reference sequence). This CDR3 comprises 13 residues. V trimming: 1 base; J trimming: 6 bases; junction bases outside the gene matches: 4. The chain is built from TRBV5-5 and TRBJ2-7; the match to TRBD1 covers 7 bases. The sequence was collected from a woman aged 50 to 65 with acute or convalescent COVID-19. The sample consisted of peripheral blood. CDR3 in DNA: TGTGCCAGCAGCTTGCGGGACAGAAGCGAGCAGTACGTC. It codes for CASSLRDRSEQYV.